This TCR beta chain was captured by sequencing in a study of shared clonotypes between healthy human individuals. All the donors were Caucasian adults who lived in Nashville, Tennessee. The data were produced by immunoSEQ multiplex PCR, yet TCRdb's version contains in-frame clones alone and is incomplete. Altogether about 450,000 clones are present, about four fifths being singletons, with the ten largest covering about 12%. As for this clone: Antigen: not known.

The germline gives CDR1 MGHRA, CDR2 YSYEKL. This CDR3 spans 15 amino acids. V was pared by 5 bases and J by 0 bases, with 5 bases of the junction left unmatched. Overall study findings and caveats: Researchers sampled only blood; tissue repertoires likely differ.

The TCR was taken from a woman in her 40s in good health. Some clones in this sample may be carry-over from other donors' samples. Sequencing was done on a sample of PBMCs. V and J are TRBV4-1 and TRBJ2-7; 9 bases agree with TRBD2. The CDR3 is CASSAGLADSYEQYF. The CDR3 region has the DNA TGCGCCAGCAGCGCGGGACTAGCCGACTCCTACGAGCAGTACTTC.